Listed below are T cell receptor beta chains from one sample, sequenced in a study of CD8 T cell repertoires and HIV-1 epitope variants. These TCRs are of unknown antigen specificity. Libraries were prepared by immunoSEQ multiplex PCR; TCRdb keeps only in-frame clonotypes and omits some of them. The profile shows several thousand clones, 50% to 80% of them singletons. What was sequenced was cultured CD8+ T cells derived from PBMCs. The receptor source for this set is a male donor with HIV. Each CDR3 is given with its conserved first and last residue. The D gene is left open where the match is weak. Size is stated for part of the rows, as once, few or many counts, or as a class when the clone is expanded.

v_gene: TRBV9
d_gene: -
abundance: -
j_gene: TRBJ2-3
CDR3nt: TGTGCCAGCAGCGTAGGGACAGATACGCAGTATTTT
CDR3aa: CASSVGTDTQYF

v_gene: TRBV19
d_gene: TRBD1
abundance: -
j_gene: TRBJ1-2
CDR3nt: TGTGTCAGTACCTCCCTATTCATTGGACAGGACCCTAACTATGGCTACACCTTC
CDR3aa: CVSTSLFIGQDPNYGYTF

v_gene: TRBV2
d_gene: TRBD2
abundance: -
j_gene: TRBJ2-3
CDR3nt: TGTGCCAGCAGATCGGGACTAGCGGGGGGGAACACAGATACGCAGTATTTT
CDR3aa: CASRSGLAGGNTDTQYF

v_gene: TRBV25-1
d_gene: -
abundance: once
j_gene: TRBJ1-1
CDR3nt: TGTGCCAGCAGTGAGGCAGGGAACACTGAAGCTTTCTTT
CDR3aa: CASSEAGNTEAFF

v_gene: TRBV14
d_gene: -
abundance: medium-sized
j_gene: TRBJ2-2
CDR3nt: TGTGCCAGCAGGCTAGAAGCGAACACCGGGGAGCTGTTTTTT
CDR3aa: CASRLEANTGELFF

v_gene: TRBV19
d_gene: -
abundance: -
j_gene: TRBJ1-2
CDR3nt: TGTGCCAGTAGTATAGGACCACGAAACTATGGCTACACCTTC
CDR3aa: CASSIGPRNYGYTF

v_gene: TRBV29-1
d_gene: TRBD2
abundance: -
j_gene: TRBJ2-1
CDR3nt: TGCAGCGTTGCAGCGGGAGAACTCACTTACAATGAGCAGTTCTTC
CDR3aa: CSVAAGELTYNEQFF

v_gene: TRBV5-6
d_gene: -
abundance: -
j_gene: TRBJ2-1
CDR3nt: TGTGCCAGCAGCTTGGTGCAGGCCAATGAGCAGTTCTTC
CDR3aa: CASSLVQANEQFF

v_gene: TRBV27
d_gene: -
abundance: few
j_gene: TRBJ2-7
CDR3nt: TGTGCCAGCAGTTCCATGGGTTCGGTGGGGAGGGAGCAGTACTTC
CDR3aa: CASSSMGSVGREQYF

v_gene: TRBV27
d_gene: TRBD1
abundance: -
j_gene: TRBJ2-2
CDR3nt: TGTGCCAGCAGTTCAACAACAACGAGTACAGGGGCGGTGGGGGAGCTGTTTTTT
CDR3aa: CASSSTTTSTGAVGELFF

v_gene: TRBV27
d_gene: -
abundance: -
j_gene: TRBJ1-2
CDR3nt: TGTGCCAGCAGTTTCGGGGGAGGGGGTTTCAACTATGGCTACACCTTC
CDR3aa: CASSFGGGGFNYGYTF

v_gene: TRBV5-6
d_gene: -
abundance: few
j_gene: TRBJ2-7
CDR3nt: TGTGCCAGCAGCCTCCTATCAGGCGAGCAGTACTTC
CDR3aa: CASSLLSGEQYF

v_gene: TRBV7-9
d_gene: TRBD2
abundance: -
j_gene: TRBJ2-7
CDR3nt: TGTGCCAGCAGTTCGACTAGCGGGGGGGATCTAGTGCAGTACTTC
CDR3aa: CASSSTSGGDLVQYF

v_gene: TRBV11-2
d_gene: -
abundance: few
j_gene: TRBJ2-7
CDR3nt: TGTGCCAGCAGCGGTTGGAGTAATCCCTACGAGCAGTACTTC
CDR3aa: CASSGWSNPYEQYF

v_gene: TRBV7-9
d_gene: TRBD1
abundance: once
j_gene: TRBJ1-4
CDR3nt: TGTGCCAGCAGCCCAAGCCCGGGGACAGGGGAGGAAAAACTGTTTTTT
CDR3aa: CASSPSPGTGEEKLFF

v_gene: TRBV15
d_gene: -
abundance: medium-sized
j_gene: TRBJ2-5
CDR3nt: TGTGCCACCAGCAGAGATCGGAGAGAGACCCAGTACTTC
CDR3aa: CATSRDRRETQYF

v_gene: TRBV28
d_gene: -
abundance: -
j_gene: TRBJ2-7
CDR3nt: TGTGCCAGCAGTTCCTATTACGGGAGAGGGTCCTACGAGCAGTACTTC
CDR3aa: CASSSYYGRGSYEQYF

v_gene: TRBV28
d_gene: -
abundance: -
j_gene: TRBJ2-5
CDR3nt: TGTGCCAACAGCCCCGCCAGCCAAGTGGAGACCCAGTACTTC
CDR3aa: CANSPASQVETQYF

v_gene: TRBV7-9
d_gene: -
abundance: -
j_gene: TRBJ2-7
CDR3nt: TGTGCCAGCAGCCCGATGACAGGTCCTTCCTCCTACGAGCAGTACTTC
CDR3aa: CASSPMTGPSSYEQYF

v_gene: TRBV5-4
d_gene: TRBD1
abundance: -
j_gene: TRBJ2-4
CDR3nt: TGTGCCAGCAGCTTGGGGGACAGGGGGACCAAAAACATTCAGTACTTC
CDR3aa: CASSLGDRGTKNIQYF

v_gene: TRBV7-9
d_gene: TRBD1
abundance: -
j_gene: TRBJ2-7
CDR3nt: TGTGCCAGCAGCCCGCCCACAGGACAGGGCCTCTACGAGCAGTACTTC
CDR3aa: CASSPPTGQGLYEQYF

v_gene: TRBV5-1
d_gene: TRBD2
abundance: -
j_gene: TRBJ2-1
CDR3nt: TGCGCCAGCAGCTTGGGACCGGGCGGGGGCAATGAGCAGTTCTTC
CDR3aa: CASSLGPGGGNEQFF

v_gene: TRBV29-1
d_gene: -
abundance: -
j_gene: TRBJ2-2
CDR3nt: TGCAGCGTTTTTAGGGGGGCCGGTACCGGGGAGCTGTTTTTT
CDR3aa: CSVFRGAGTGELFF

v_gene: TRBV4-2
d_gene: -
abundance: -
j_gene: TRBJ1-2
CDR3nt: TGTGCCAGCAGCCAAGATACGGGAAACTATGGCTACACCTTC
CDR3aa: CASSQDTGNYGYTF

v_gene: TRBV6-5
d_gene: -
abundance: once
j_gene: TRBJ1-1
CDR3nt: TGTGCCAGCAGTTACGGGGCTTCCGACACTGAAGCTTTCTTT
CDR3aa: CASSYGASDTEAFF

v_gene: TRBV5-1
d_gene: -
abundance: few
j_gene: TRBJ2-7
CDR3nt: TGCGCCAGCAGCGGCGGGGACCTGTCCTACGAGCAGTACTTC
CDR3aa: CASSGGDLSYEQYF

v_gene: TRBV7-8
d_gene: TRBD2
abundance: -
j_gene: TRBJ2-2
CDR3nt: TGTGCCAGCAGCGCCCGGCTAGCGGGAGCTGGCGGGGAGCTGTTTTTT
CDR3aa: CASSARLAGAGGELFF

v_gene: TRBV13
d_gene: TRBD2
abundance: few
j_gene: TRBJ2-2
CDR3nt: TGTGCCAGCAGCTTAGGTTGGGCTAGCGGGAGCACCGGGGAGCTGTTTTTT
CDR3aa: CASSLGWASGSTGELFF

v_gene: TRBV18
d_gene: TRBD2
abundance: -
j_gene: TRBJ2-3
CDR3nt: TGTGCCAGCTCACCTATCAACGAACTAGCGGGAGGGCCTATGGGCACAGATACGCAGTATTTT
CDR3aa: CASSPINELAGGPMGTDTQYF

v_gene: TRBV5-8
d_gene: TRBD1
abundance: -
j_gene: TRBJ2-7
CDR3nt: TGTGCCAGCAGCTGGCAGTCGACCAGGGGGCTATACGAGCAGTACTTC
CDR3aa: CASSWQSTRGLYEQYF

v_gene: TRBV28
d_gene: -
abundance: -
j_gene: TRBJ2-7
CDR3nt: TGTGCCAGCAGTTTATGGGGGGATAGCAACGAGCAGTACTTC
CDR3aa: CASSLWGDSNEQYF

v_gene: TRBV27
d_gene: TRBD2
abundance: few
j_gene: TRBJ2-7
CDR3nt: TGTGCCAGCAGTTTATACCTAGCGGGGGGCTACGAGCAGTACTTC
CDR3aa: CASSLYLAGGYEQYF

v_gene: TRBV5-6
d_gene: -
abundance: -
j_gene: TRBJ1-6
CDR3nt: TGTGCCAGCAGCTTCCTCCAGGGCGTGAATTCACCCCTCCACTTT
CDR3aa: CASSFLQGVNSPLHF

v_gene: TRBV4-2
d_gene: -
abundance: -
j_gene: TRBJ1-4
CDR3nt: TGTGCCAGCAGCCAAGATCCGACACCAGGGGAAAAACTGTTTTTT
CDR3aa: CASSQDPTPGEKLFF

v_gene: TRBV28
d_gene: -
abundance: few
j_gene: TRBJ2-7
CDR3nt: TGTGCCAGCAGCCCCCCGGACAGCTACGAGCAGTACTTC
CDR3aa: CASSPPDSYEQYF

v_gene: TRBV5-4
d_gene: -
abundance: few
j_gene: TRBJ1-2
CDR3nt: TGTGCCAGCAGCTTGACAGAGCGAGAGAACTATGGCTACACCTTC
CDR3aa: CASSLTERENYGYTF

v_gene: TRBV29-1
d_gene: -
abundance: -
j_gene: TRBJ1-1
CDR3nt: TGCAGCGTTGTGTTACCGGGGGCTAAAGAAGCTTTCTTT
CDR3aa: CSVVLPGAKEAFF

v_gene: TRBV15
d_gene: TRBD1
abundance: -
j_gene: TRBJ2-7
CDR3nt: TGTGCCACCAGCAGAGCGGGACAGGGCTACGAGCAGTACTTC
CDR3aa: CATSRAGQGYEQYF

v_gene: TRBV4-3
d_gene: -
abundance: once
j_gene: TRBJ2-1
CDR3nt: TGCGCCAGCAGCCAAGATGGGGGGAGAGGTGAGCAGTTCTTC
CDR3aa: CASSQDGGRGEQFF

v_gene: TRBV14
d_gene: -
abundance: -
j_gene: TRBJ2-7
CDR3nt: TGTGCCAGCAGCCAGGATCCCCGCTCCTACGAGCAGTACTTC
CDR3aa: CASSQDPRSYEQYF

v_gene: TRBV18
d_gene: -
abundance: -
j_gene: TRBJ1-1
CDR3nt: TGTGCCAGCTCACCAGGGGCGAACACTGAAGCTTTCTTT
CDR3aa: CASSPGANTEAFF

v_gene: TRBV19
d_gene: -
abundance: few
j_gene: TRBJ1-1
CDR3nt: TGTGCCAGTAGTATAGGTCTACGGGGATACACTGAAGCTTTCTTT
CDR3aa: CASSIGLRGYTEAFF

v_gene: TRBV7-2
d_gene: -
abundance: -
j_gene: TRBJ2-3
CDR3nt: TGTGCCAGCAGCTTGGACTTTCGCACAGATACGCAGTATTTT
CDR3aa: CASSLDFRTDTQYF

v_gene: TRBV14
d_gene: TRBD1
abundance: -
j_gene: TRBJ2-5
CDR3nt: TGTGCCAGCAGCCCCTGGACAGGGGGCCAAGAGACCCAGTACTTC
CDR3aa: CASSPWTGGQETQYF

v_gene: TRBV27
d_gene: -
abundance: -
j_gene: TRBJ2-3
CDR3nt: TGTGCCAGCAGTCCCCCCGACGGGACGCAGTATTTT
CDR3aa: CASSPPDGTQYF

v_gene: TRBV16
d_gene: TRBD2
abundance: -
j_gene: TRBJ2-7
CDR3nt: TGTGCCAGCAGCCCGGGGGGGGACTACGAGCAGTACTTC
CDR3aa: CASSPGGDYEQYF

v_gene: TRBV29-1
d_gene: TRBD2
abundance: -
j_gene: TRBJ2-5
CDR3nt: TGCAGCGTGGCCCTAGCGGGGGAAGAGACCCAGTACTTC
CDR3aa: CSVALAGEETQYF

v_gene: TRBV4-3
d_gene: TRBD1
abundance: -
j_gene: TRBJ1-2
CDR3nt: TGCGCCAGCAGCCAAGAGGTCGACAGGGTGATTGAGGGCTACACCTTC
CDR3aa: CASSQEVDRVIEGYTF

v_gene: TRBV6-6
d_gene: -
abundance: -
j_gene: TRBJ1-2
CDR3nt: TGTGCCAGCAGTTACGTGTGGGCGGGGGGCTACACCTTC
CDR3aa: CASSYVWAGGYTF

v_gene: TRBV7-9
d_gene: -
abundance: -
j_gene: TRBJ1-3
CDR3nt: TGTGCCAGCAGCTTACAGGGTGGCGGAAACACCATATATTTT
CDR3aa: CASSLQGGGNTIYF

v_gene: TRBV7-9
d_gene: TRBD1
abundance: -
j_gene: TRBJ2-1
CDR3nt: TGTGCCAGCAGGGTGGACAGGGGGCTTGATGAGCAGTTCTTC
CDR3aa: CASRVDRGLDEQFF

v_gene: TRBV4-3
d_gene: -
abundance: -
j_gene: TRBJ2-4
CDR3nt: TGCGCCAGCAGCCAAGGGGTCTTGGACATTCAGTACTTC
CDR3aa: CASSQGVLDIQYF

v_gene: TRBV4-3
d_gene: -
abundance: -
j_gene: TRBJ2-7
CDR3nt: TGCGCCAGCAGCCACGCACAGGGAGGCCTTCACGAGCAGTACTTC
CDR3aa: CASSHAQGGLHEQYF

v_gene: TRBV28
d_gene: -
abundance: once
j_gene: TRBJ1-2
CDR3nt: TGTGCCAGCAGTGGGGTTGCGGCGTATTATGGCTACACCTTC
CDR3aa: CASSGVAAYYGYTF

v_gene: TRBV28
d_gene: TRBD1
abundance: few
j_gene: TRBJ2-1
CDR3nt: TGTGCCAGCAGTTCCGGGACAGGGGGCTTCGGGGACAATGAGCAGTTCTTC
CDR3aa: CASSSGTGGFGDNEQFF

v_gene: TRBV28
d_gene: -
abundance: -
j_gene: TRBJ1-1
CDR3nt: TGTGCCAGCAGTTTTCCTTACGAGGGTGGGAACACTGAAGCTTTCTTT
CDR3aa: CASSFPYEGGNTEAFF

v_gene: TRBV18
d_gene: TRBD1
abundance: -
j_gene: TRBJ1-1
CDR3nt: TGTGCCAGCTCACGGGCAGGGGGGCGGACTGAAGCTTTCTTT
CDR3aa: CASSRAGGRTEAFF